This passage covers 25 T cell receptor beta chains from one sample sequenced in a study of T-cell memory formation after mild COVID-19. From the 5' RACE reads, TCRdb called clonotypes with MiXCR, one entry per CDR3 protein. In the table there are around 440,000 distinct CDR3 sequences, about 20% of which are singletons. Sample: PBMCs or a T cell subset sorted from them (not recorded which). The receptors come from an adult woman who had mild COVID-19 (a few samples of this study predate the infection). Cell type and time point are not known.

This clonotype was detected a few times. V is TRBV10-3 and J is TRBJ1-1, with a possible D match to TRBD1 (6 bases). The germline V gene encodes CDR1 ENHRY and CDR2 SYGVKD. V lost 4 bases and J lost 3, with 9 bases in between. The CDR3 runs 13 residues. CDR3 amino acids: CAISGGRDTEAFF. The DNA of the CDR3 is TGTGCCATCAGTGGGGGGCGGGACACTGAAGCTTTCTTT.

The CDR3 region is CASSFGTGKKLFF. The CDR3 bases are TGTGCCAGCAGTTTTGGGACAGGGAAAAAACTGTTTTTT. The chain joins TRBV12-3 or TRBV12-4 to TRBJ1-4, with TRBD1 matching 9 bases. The length of the CDR3 is 13 residues. Unmatched junction bases numbered 2, after V lost 3 bases and J lost 9 bases.

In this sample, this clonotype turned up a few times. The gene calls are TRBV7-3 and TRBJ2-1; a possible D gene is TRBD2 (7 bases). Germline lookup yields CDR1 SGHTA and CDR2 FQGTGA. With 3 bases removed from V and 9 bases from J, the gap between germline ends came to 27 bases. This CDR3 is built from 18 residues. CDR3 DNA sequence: TGTGCCAGCAGCTTGGGGAGTGACGGGGGGCTTGGGCGACGTGAGCAGTTCTTC. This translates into CASSLGSDGGLGRREQFF.

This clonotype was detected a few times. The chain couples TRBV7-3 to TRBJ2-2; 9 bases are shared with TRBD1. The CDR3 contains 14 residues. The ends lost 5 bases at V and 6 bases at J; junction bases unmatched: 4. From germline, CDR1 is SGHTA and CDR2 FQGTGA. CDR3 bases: TGTGCCAGCAGCCACGGGACAGGGTCCGGGGAGCTGTTTTTT. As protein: CASSHGTGSGELFF.

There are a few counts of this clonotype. The CDR3 spells CAIKGPGQGSPLHF. The CDR3 DNA follows: TGTGCCATCAAAGGGCCGGGACAGGGTTCACCCCTCCACTTT. The gene calls are TRBV10-3 and TRBJ1-6; 9 bases align to TRBD1. Losses at the gene ends were 7 bases for V and 9 bases for J; bases not matched to a gene: 7. The CDR3 spans 14 residues. CDR1 is ENHRY and CDR2 is SYGVKD in the germline V gene.

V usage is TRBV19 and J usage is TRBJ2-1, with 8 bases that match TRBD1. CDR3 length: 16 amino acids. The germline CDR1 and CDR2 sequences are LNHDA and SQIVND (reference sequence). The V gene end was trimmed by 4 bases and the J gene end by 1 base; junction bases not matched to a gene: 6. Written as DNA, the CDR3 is TGTGCCAGTAGTACCAGACAGGGGAGGTCCTACAATGAGCAGTTCTTC. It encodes CASSTRQGRSYNEQFF. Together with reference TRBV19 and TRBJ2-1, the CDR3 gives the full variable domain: DGGITQSPKYLFRKEGQNVTLSCEQNLNHDAMYWYRQDPGQGLRLIYYSQIVNDFQKGDIAEGYSVSREKKESFPLTVTSAQKNPTAFYLCASSTRQGRSYNEQFFGPGTRLTVL.

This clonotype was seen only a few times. DNA for the CDR3: TGCGCCAGCAGCCTCAGGGGCACTAACCCCTACGAGCAGTACTTC. Its protein product is CASSLRGTNPYEQYF. This chain uses TRBV4-1 with TRBJ2-7, with TRBD1 as a possible D gene (6 bases). The CDR3 has 15 residues. V shed 4 bases and J shed 2 bases, with 15 bases lying between them. Germline lookup yields CDR1 MGHRA and CDR2 YSYEKL.

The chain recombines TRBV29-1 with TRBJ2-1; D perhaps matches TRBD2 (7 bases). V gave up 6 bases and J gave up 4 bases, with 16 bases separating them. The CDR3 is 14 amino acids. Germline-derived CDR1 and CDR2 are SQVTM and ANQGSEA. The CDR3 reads CSVKGGGGYNEQFF. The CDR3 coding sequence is TGCAGCGTAAAAGGCGGGGGCGGTTACAATGAGCAGTTCTTC.

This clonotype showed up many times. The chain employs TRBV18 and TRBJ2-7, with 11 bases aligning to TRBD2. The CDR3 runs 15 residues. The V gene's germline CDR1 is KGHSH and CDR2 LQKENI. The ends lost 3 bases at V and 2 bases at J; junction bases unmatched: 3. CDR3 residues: CASSPTSGATYEQYF. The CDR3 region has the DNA TGTGCCAGCTCACCGACTAGCGGGGCCACCTACGAGCAGTACTTC.

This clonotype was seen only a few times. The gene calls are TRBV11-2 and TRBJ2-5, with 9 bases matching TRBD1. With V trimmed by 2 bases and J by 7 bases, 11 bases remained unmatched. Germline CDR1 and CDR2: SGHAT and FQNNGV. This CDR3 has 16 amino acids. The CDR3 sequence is CASSLTTTGDRATQYF. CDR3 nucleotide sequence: TGTGCCAGCAGCTTAACTACCACTGGGGACAGGGCGACCCAGTACTTC.

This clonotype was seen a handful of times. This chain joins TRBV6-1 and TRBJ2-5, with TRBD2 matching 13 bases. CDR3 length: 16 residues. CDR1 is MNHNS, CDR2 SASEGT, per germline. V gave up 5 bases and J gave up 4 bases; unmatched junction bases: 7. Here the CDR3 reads CASSLGTSGIGETQYF. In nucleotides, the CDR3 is TGTGCCAGCAGTCTCGGGACTAGCGGGATAGGAGAGACCCAGTACTTC.

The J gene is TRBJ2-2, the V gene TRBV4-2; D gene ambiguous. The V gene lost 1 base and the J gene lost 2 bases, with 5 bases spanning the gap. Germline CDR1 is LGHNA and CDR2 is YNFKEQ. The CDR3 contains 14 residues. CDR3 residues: CASSQGSNTGELFF. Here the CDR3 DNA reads TGTGCCAGCAGCCAAGGCAGCAACACCGGGGAGCTGTTTTTT.

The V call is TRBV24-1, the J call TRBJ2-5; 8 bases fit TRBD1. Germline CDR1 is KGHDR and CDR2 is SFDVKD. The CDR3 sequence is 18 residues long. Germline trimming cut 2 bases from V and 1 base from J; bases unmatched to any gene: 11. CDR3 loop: CATSDSSTGGPGQETQYF. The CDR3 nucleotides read TGTGCCACCAGTGATTCCTCTACAGGGGGTCCCGGCCAAGAGACCCAGTACTTC.

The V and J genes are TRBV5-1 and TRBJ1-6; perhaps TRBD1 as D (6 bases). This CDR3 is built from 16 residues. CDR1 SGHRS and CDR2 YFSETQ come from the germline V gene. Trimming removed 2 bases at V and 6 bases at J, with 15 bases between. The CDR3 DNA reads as TGCGCCAGCAGCTTACAGGGAGCCTCGGCTAATTCACCCCTCCACTTT. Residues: CASSLQGASANSPLHF.

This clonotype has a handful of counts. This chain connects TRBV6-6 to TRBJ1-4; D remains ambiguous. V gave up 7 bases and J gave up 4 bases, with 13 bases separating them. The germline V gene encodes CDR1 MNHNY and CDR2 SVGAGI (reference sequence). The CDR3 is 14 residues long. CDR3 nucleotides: TGTGCCAGCAAACCGTCGGCACGTAATGAAAAACTGTTTTTT. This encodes CASKPSARNEKLFF.

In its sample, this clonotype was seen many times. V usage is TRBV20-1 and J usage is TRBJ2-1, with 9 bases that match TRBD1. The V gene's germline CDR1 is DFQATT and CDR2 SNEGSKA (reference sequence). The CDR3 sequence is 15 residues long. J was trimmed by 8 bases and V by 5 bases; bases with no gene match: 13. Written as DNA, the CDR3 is TGCAGTGCTTCCGGCACAGGGGGCAAAGGCGATGAGCAGTTCTTC. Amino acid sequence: CSASGTGGKGDEQFF.

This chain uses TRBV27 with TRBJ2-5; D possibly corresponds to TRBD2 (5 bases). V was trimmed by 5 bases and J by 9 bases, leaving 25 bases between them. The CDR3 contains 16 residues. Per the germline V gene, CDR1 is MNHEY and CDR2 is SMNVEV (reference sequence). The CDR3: CASSTIPPVGAEAQYF. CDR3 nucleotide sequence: TGTGCCAGCAGTACTATCCCCCCCGTGGGAGCCGAGGCCCAGTACTTC.

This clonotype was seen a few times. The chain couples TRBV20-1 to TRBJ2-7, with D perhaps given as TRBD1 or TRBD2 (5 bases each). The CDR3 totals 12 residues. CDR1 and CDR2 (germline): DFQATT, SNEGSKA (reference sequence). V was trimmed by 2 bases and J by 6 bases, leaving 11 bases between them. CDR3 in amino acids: CSARSGTPEQYF. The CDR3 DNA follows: TGCAGTGCTAGAAGTGGGACCCCCGAGCAGTACTTC.

CDR3 bases: TGCGCCAGCAGCTTGGGCCAGTACCGCTCCTACGAGCAGTACTTC. Its translation: CASSLGQYRSYEQYF. The chain couples TRBV5-1 to TRBJ2-7; D call uncertain. V was clipped by 0 bases and J by 0 bases, with 10 bases between them. This CDR3 spans 15 amino acids. Germline-derived CDR1 and CDR2 are SGHRS and YFSETQ. Looking up the rest from reference TRBV5-1 and TRBJ2-7 gives the full variable domain: KAGVTQTPRYLIKTRGQQVTLSCSPISGHRSVSWYQQTPGQGLQFLFEYFSETQRNKGNFPGRFSGRQFSNSRSEMNVSTLELGDSALYLCASSLGQYRSYEQYFGPGTRLTVT.

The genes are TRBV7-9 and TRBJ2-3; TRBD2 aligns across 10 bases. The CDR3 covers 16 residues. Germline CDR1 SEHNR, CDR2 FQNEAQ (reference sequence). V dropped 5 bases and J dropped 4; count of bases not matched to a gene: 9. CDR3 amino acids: CASSPTGGTSADTQYF. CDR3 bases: TGTGCCAGCAGCCCTACAGGGGGGACTAGCGCAGATACGCAGTATTTT.

CDR3 nucleotide sequence: TGTGCCAGCAGCTCCCTCTCTAGCAGCCCCTACAATGAGCAGTTCTTC. This sequence encodes CASSSLSSSPYNEQFF. This sequence joins TRBV7-6 and TRBJ2-1, with D tentatively TRBD2 (5 bases). The germline V gene encodes CDR1 SGHVS and CDR2 FNYEAQ. With 4 bases removed from V and 2 bases from J, the gap between germline ends came to 15 bases. The CDR3 runs to 16 residues.

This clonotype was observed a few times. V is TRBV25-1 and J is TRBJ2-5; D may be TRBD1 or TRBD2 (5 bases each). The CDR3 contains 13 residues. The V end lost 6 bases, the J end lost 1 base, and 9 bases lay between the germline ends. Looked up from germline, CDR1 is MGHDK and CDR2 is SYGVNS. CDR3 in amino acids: CASRGEGQETQYF. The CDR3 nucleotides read TGTGCCAGCAGGGGGGAAGGCCAAGAGACCCAGTACTTC.

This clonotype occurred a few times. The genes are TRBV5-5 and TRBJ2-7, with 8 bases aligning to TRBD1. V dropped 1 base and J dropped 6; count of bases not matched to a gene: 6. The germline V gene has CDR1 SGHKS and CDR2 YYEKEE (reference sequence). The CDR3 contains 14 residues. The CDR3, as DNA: TGTGCCAGCAGCTTGTTCAGGGGGCAAAGCGAGCAGTACTTC. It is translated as CASSLFRGQSEQYF.

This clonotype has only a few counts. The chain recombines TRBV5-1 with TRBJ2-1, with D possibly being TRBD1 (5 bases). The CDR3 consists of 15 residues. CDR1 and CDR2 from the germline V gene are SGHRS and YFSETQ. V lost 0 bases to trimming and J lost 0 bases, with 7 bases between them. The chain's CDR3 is CASSLGQRSYNEQFF. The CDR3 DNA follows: TGCGCCAGCAGCTTGGGACAGCGCTCCTACAATGAGCAGTTCTTC.

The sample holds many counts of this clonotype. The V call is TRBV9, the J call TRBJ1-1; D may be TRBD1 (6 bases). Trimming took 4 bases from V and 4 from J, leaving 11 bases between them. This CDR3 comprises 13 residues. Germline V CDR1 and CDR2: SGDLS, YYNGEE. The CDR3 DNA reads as TGTGCCAGCAGCCCAGGGGTTGGCACTGAAGCTTTCTTT. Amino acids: CASSPGVGTEAFF.